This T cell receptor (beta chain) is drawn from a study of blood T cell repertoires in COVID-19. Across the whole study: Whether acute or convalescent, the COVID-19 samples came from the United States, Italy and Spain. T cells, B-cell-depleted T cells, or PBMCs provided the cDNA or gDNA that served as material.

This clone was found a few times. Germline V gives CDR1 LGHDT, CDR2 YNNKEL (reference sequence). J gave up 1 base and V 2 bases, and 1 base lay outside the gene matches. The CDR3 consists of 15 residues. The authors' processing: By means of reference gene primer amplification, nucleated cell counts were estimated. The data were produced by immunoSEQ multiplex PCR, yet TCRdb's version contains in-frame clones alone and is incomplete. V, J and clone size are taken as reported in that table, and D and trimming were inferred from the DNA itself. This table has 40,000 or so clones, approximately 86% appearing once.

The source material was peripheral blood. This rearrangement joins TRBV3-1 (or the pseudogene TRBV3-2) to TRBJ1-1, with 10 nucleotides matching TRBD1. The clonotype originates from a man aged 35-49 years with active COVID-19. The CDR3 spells CASSQRDRGNTEAFF. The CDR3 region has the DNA TGTGCCAGCAGCCAACGGGACAGGGGGAACACTGAAGCTTTCTTT.